This T cell receptor beta chain is from a study of CD8 T cells in Susac syndrome (dated by TCRdb to between 2017 and 2020). For context, the study as a whole: Among the Susac syndrome patients who were sequenced, clinically active disease was present in five or six and clinical remission was observed in fewer than 10. Whether CD8+ T cell activation and differentiation in Susac syndrome was antigen driven was tested using repertoire sequencing. The clonality of the CD8+ T cell repertoire was compared across approximately 12 healthy donors, around 14 Susac syndrome patients and roughly 16 multiple sclerosis patients. At the time of blood withdrawal, Susac syndrome patients were either therapy-naive, taking corticosteroids (with some also receiving IVIg), or on IVIg alone. Results and caveats for the whole study, not just this receptor: In the total CD8+ and CD8+ TEMRA repertoires, around 15 and five Susac-specific public clones, respectively, were identified. The study acknowledged that relatively few individuals were included in the TCR sequencing and HLA analysis. Clonal expansion was seen in Susac syndrome CD8+ repertoires, peaking in CD8+ TEMRA cells and being greater in clinically active patients than in remitting ones.

Points on this clonotype: Its antigen remains unidentified. Per-nucleotide qualities are absent, and no much larger clonotype sits a single base away.

RNA was extracted with the RNeasy kit and roughly 0.45 to 1 ug was reverse transcribed using random hexamers. TCR beta CDR3 regions were amplified with the immunoSEQ multiplex PCR assay covering 54 Vbeta and 13 Jbeta segments. To correct PCR amplification bias, a synthetic template baseline was used for both primer optimization and computational correction. The published analysis was carried out like this. Reads were assigned to V, D and J genes according to IMGT and analyzed in immunoSEQ Analyzer, with only productive sequences retained. Clonality was calculated as one minus the Shannon entropy normalized by log2 of the number of productive unique sequences. For each patient and control, public and private clones were evaluated within the 100 most prevalent clones. Susac-specific clones were defined as absent from healthy and MS cohorts, around 980 published viral clones and other ImmuneACCESS disease sequences. TCRdb reprocessing: public reads trimmed at Q25 with fastp, clones called with MiXCR, in-frame beta chains kept. CDR3 protein sequences are deduplicated, and each keeps its most common genes and DNA. The V and J calls here are based on TCRdb, not the publication. The sample table lists around 170,000 distinct CDR3 sequences, 95% of them with a count of one. The leading ten clones occupy around 0.16% of the sample.

From V the trimming removes 3 bases and from J it removes 5 bases, while the gene matches leave 18 bases of the junction unaccounted for. From a lookup of the germline V gene, CDR1 and CDR2 are SGHVS and FQNEAQ. Including the terminal cysteine and phenylalanine, the CDR3 comprises 19 residues. CDR3 DNA only is kept here, 57 bases in frame from base 1. High-throughput TCR beta sequencing profiled peripheral blood CD8+ and CD4+ T cells from healthy donors, Susac syndrome patients and multiple sclerosis patients. The Susac syndrome patients fulfilled recently defined diagnostic criteria for either definite or probable disease. Bulk CD8+ and CD4+ T cells were purified by magnetic negative isolation, while CD8+ TEMRA cells were enriched using FACS. Blood was collected in EDTA tubes and processed within 24 hours, with PBMCs isolated through density gradient centrifugation. PBMCs intended for TCR sequencing were cryopreserved in liquid nitrogen and thawed later in a water bath at 37 degrees C. Purity of sorted or isolated CD4+, CD8+ and CD8+ TEMRA cells was at least 90%.

The clonotype was recovered from a human donor with Susac syndrome. Sequencing was performed on CD8+ T cells from PBMCs. In this chain, TRBV7-8 is recombined with TRBJ2-1; 8 central nucleotides agree with TRBD2. The CDR3 sequence is CASSLQKGIAGPLNNEQFF. The DNA sequence reads TGTGCCAGCAGCTTGCAGAAAGGCATAGCGGGGCCCCTAAACAATGAGCAGTTCTTC.